The 21 T cell receptor beta chains presented below share a single source sample, sequenced in a study of blood T cell repertoires in COVID-19. This table comes from immunoSEQ multiplex PCR, and its TCRdb copy is limited to in-frame clones, with some not included. The repertoire includes about 210,000 clones, 60% to 85% of them detected once, and over 7% sits in the top ten. The sample consisted of peripheral blood. The receptor source for this set is a woman aged 70-85 years with acute or convalescent COVID-19.

The chain employs TRBV24-1 and TRBJ2-5, with 8 positions matching TRBD1. Germline V gives CDR1 KGHDR, CDR2 SFDVKD. This CDR3 has 14 amino acids. After removal of 7 bases from V and 5 bases from J, the junction contained 8 bases not matched to a gene. The CDR3 loop is CATRAGGPTETQYF. The CDR3 DNA follows: TGTGCCACCAGGGCAGGGGGCCCTACGGAGACCCAGTACTTC.

This clone was detected a few times. The same CDR3 also results from other DNA sequences found in this sample. V and J are TRBV3-1 (or the pseudogene TRBV3-2) and TRBJ2-7; 7 nucleotides match TRBD2. Looked up from germline, CDR1 is LGHDT and CDR2 is YNNKEL (reference sequence). After removal of 2 bases from V and 4 bases from J, the junction contained 2 bases not matched to a gene. The CDR3 length is 13 residues. This CDR3 is CASSQRLAYEQYF. The CDR3, as DNA: TGTGCCAGCAGCCAACGACTAGCATACGAGCAGTACTTC.

The rearrangement joins TRBV30 to TRBJ2-5; a weak D match, TRBD1 (6 bases). This CDR3 is built from 14 residues. Germline V gene data show CDR1 as GTSNPN and CDR2 as SVGIG (reference sequence). The germline V and J ends were trimmed by 2 bases and 2 bases, with 12 bases remaining between them. CDR3 residues: CAWSRTGIQETQYF. Written as DNA, the CDR3 is TGTGCCTGGAGTCGAACAGGGATACAAGAGACCCAGTACTTC.

CDR3 region: CASSPGEVLSYEQYV. The DNA for the CDR3 is TGCGCCAGCAGCCCAGGGGAAGTCTTATCCTACGAGCAGTACGTC. This sequence joins TRBV5-1 and TRBJ2-7, with D possibly matching TRBD1 (6 bases). V was clipped by 4 bases and J by 1 base, with 15 bases between them. CDR1 SGHRS and CDR2 YFSETQ come from the germline V gene. The CDR3 totals 15 residues.

J is TRBJ1-2 and V is TRBV30; D gene ambiguous. This CDR3 spans 15 amino acids. V lost 2 bases, J lost 2 bases, and 15 bases lay in between. Germline CDR1 and CDR2: GTSNPN and SVGIG (reference sequence). The CDR3 nucleotides are TGTGCCTGGAGTTATGCGGTCAGAGAAAACTATGGCTACACCTTC. Translation: CAWSYAVRENYGYTF.

The chain carries TRBV9 and TRBJ2-7, with D unclear. This CDR3 region has 14 residues. Germline CDR1 and CDR2: SGDLS and YYNGEE. V shed 0 bases and J shed 1 base, with 8 bases lying between them. CDR3 DNA sequence: TGTGCCAGCAGCGTAGAGCGAGGATCCTACGAGCAGTACTTC. Residues: CASSVERGSYEQYF.

This clone showed up just once. The genes are TRBV3-1 (or the pseudogene TRBV3-2) and TRBJ2-3; TRBD2 is a possible D gene (6 bases). Trimming removed 0 bases from V and 8 bases from J, with 15 bases in between. CDR1 LGHDT and CDR2 YNNKEL come from the germline V gene (reference sequence). The CDR3 is 15 amino acids. CDR3 nucleotides: TGTGCCAGCAGCCAAGACCCGGGGGTCGCCGGTACGCAGTATTTT. Translated: CASSQDPGVAGTQYF.

V usage is TRBV3-1 (or the pseudogene TRBV3-2) and J usage is TRBJ1-2; tentative D call: TRBD1 (5 bases). Germline V gene sequence: CDR1 LGHDT, CDR2 YNNKEL (reference sequence). CDR3 length equals 16 residues. Deletions cut 0 bases from V and 4 bases from J, with 15 bases between. The CDR3 coding sequence is TGTGCCAGCAGCCAAGATGCGGGACCTAGAACCTATGGCTACACCTTC. It yields the protein CASSQDAGPRTYGYTF.

The J gene is TRBJ2-5, the V gene TRBV11-3; 10 positions agree with TRBD1. V shed 5 bases and J 4 bases; nucleotides not matched to a gene: 4. This CDR3 has 14 amino acids. In germline, CDR1 is SGHNT, CDR2 YENEEA. The CDR3 DNA sequence: TGTGCCAGCAGCCCCGGGACAGGGGCAGAGACCCAGTACTTC. It translates to CASSPGTGAETQYF.

This clone has only a few counts. The chain carries TRBV18 and TRBJ1-1; unclear D gene. In germline, CDR1 is KGHSH, CDR2 LQKENI. V was clipped by 9 bases and J by 4 bases, with 21 bases between them. CDR3 size: 15 residues. CDR3 DNA: TGTGCCAGTTTCACTAGACGGGGAGGTGGCACTGAAGCTTTCTTT. This gives the protein CASFTRRGGGTEAFF.

This chain joins TRBV25-1 and TRBJ1-2; possible D gene TRBD1, 5 bases. This CDR3 contains 12 residues. The V end was cut by 3 bases, the J end by 8 bases, with 10 bases between. CDR1 and CDR2 from the germline V gene are MGHDK and SYGVNS. The CDR3 sequence is CASSDGGRGYTF. The DNA of the CDR3 is TGTGCCAGCAGTGATGGGGGGAGGGGCTACACCTTC.

The rearrangement links TRBV15 to TRBJ2-3; 7 positions match TRBD2. Trimming at V came to 5 bases and at J to 2 bases, leaving 1 base not matched to a gene. CDR3 length equals 13 residues. Germline V gives CDR1 LNHNV, CDR2 YYDKDF (reference sequence). CDR3 in DNA: TGTGCCACCAGCCGGGGGGACACAGATACGCAGTATTTT. Its protein product is CATSRGDTDTQYF.

The chain couples TRBV7-9 to TRBJ2-2, with D possibly being TRBD1 (5 bases). Germline CDR1 and CDR2: SEHNR and FQNEAQ (reference sequence). CDR3 length: 16 amino acids. Trimming took 8 bases from V and 5 from J, leaving 21 bases between them. The CDR3 DNA follows: TGTGCCAGCGACCATCTTTCGACAGATGGGACCGGGGAGCTGTTTTTT. This sequence encodes CASDHLSTDGTGELFF.

This clone was observed a handful of times. The V call is TRBV30, the J call TRBJ1-4; TRBD1 matches at 8 bases. CDR3 length equals 15 residues. V shed 2 bases, J shed 7 bases, and the junction held 9 bases outside the gene matches. Germline CDR1 and CDR2: GTSNPN and SVGIG (reference sequence). Here the CDR3 DNA reads TGTGCCTGGAGTTCATCGGACAGGGCCGGTGAAAAACTGTTTTTT. It translates to CAWSSSDRAGEKLFF. The full variable domain, its missing parts supplied by reference TRBV30 and TRBJ1-4, is SQTIHQWPATLVQPVGSPLSLECTVEGTSNPNLYWYRQAAGRGLQLLFYSVGIGQISSEVPQNLSASRPQDRQFILSSKKLLLSDSGFYLCAWSSSDRAGEKLFFGSGTQLSVL.

This chain joins TRBV9 and TRBJ2-7, with 9 bases fitting TRBD1. CDR1 is SGDLS, CDR2 YYNGEE, per germline. The CDR3 is 15 residues long. The V and J ends lost 0 bases and 1 base, in that order; junction bases with no gene match: 2. The CDR3 DNA follows: TGTGCCAGCAGCGTAGGGACAGGGGTTTCCTACGAGCAGTACTTC. It translates to CASSVGTGVSYEQYF. Together with reference TRBV9 and TRBJ2-7, the CDR3 gives the full variable domain: DSGVTQTPKHLITATGQRVTLRCSPRSGDLSVYWYQQSLDQGLQFLIQYYNGEERAKGNILERFSAQQFPDLHSELNLSSLELGDSALYFCASSVGTGVSYEQYFGPGTRLTVT.

This clone has only one observation. This sequence joins TRBV4-3 and TRBJ1-1; D gene uncertain. The CDR3 contains 14 residues. Looked up from germline, CDR1 is LGHNA and CDR2 is YSLEER. V gave up 0 bases and J gave up 9 bases, with 14 bases separating them. CDR3 region: CASSQERLTPQAFF. The CDR3 DNA follows: TGCGCCAGCAGCCAAGAGAGACTTACCCCCCAAGCTTTCTTT.

J is TRBJ2-5 and V is TRBV7-2, with 12 bases lining up with TRBD1. J gave up 7 bases and V 5 bases, and 8 bases lay outside the gene matches. The CDR3 is 15 residues long. The germline V gene has CDR1 SGHTA and CDR2 FQGNSA. The CDR3 DNA reads TGTGCCAGCAGCACCCGGGACAGGGGGCTGGGGACCCAGTACTTC. This encodes CASSTRDRGLGTQYF.

This chain uses TRBV6-6 with TRBJ2-5; a possible D gene is TRBD1 (5 bases). This CDR3 region has 12 residues. Germline CDR1 MNHNY, CDR2 SVGAGI (reference sequence). The ends were cut back, 10 bases at V and 3 bases at J, with 12 bases in the middle. The CDR3 region has the DNA TGTGCCACAGGGCTTAGCAAAGAGACCCAGTACTTC. The encoded protein is CATGLSKETQYF.

The V gene is TRBV5-1, the J gene TRBJ1-2, with 9 bases that match TRBD1. V shed 5 bases and J 1 base; nucleotides not matched to a gene: 6. Germline V gene sequence: CDR1 SGHRS, CDR2 YFSETQ. This CDR3 region has 15 residues. The chain's CDR3 is CASSSGQGINYGYTF. The CDR3 DNA is TGCGCCAGCAGTTCGGGACAGGGTATTAACTATGGCTACACCTTC. Full variable domain (outside the CDR3, taken from reference TRBV5-1 and TRBJ1-2): KAGVTQTPRYLIKTRGQQVTLSCSPISGHRSVSWYQQTPGQGLQFLFEYFSETQRNKGNFPGRFSGRQFSNSRSEMNVSTLELGDSALYLCASSSGQGINYGYTFGSGTRLTVV.

This clone was found a few times. The chain has TRBV11-3 and TRBJ2-5, with D uncertain. Trimming took 2 bases from V and 2 from J, leaving 6 bases between them. Germline CDR1 reads SGHNT; CDR2 reads YENEEA. The CDR3 totals 13 residues. For the CDR3, the DNA is TGTGCCAGCAGCTTATTCGAGCAAGAGACCCAGTACTTC. This translates into CASSLFEQETQYF.

This clone was seen only a few times. V and J are TRBV19 and TRBJ2-1, with a weak D call TRBD1 (5 bases). The V end lost 6 bases, the J end lost 6 bases, and 12 bases lay between the germline ends. The CDR3 consists of 13 residues. The germline CDR1 and CDR2 sequences are LNHDA and SQIVND (reference sequence). Here the CDR3 DNA reads TGTGCCAGTAGCATTTGGGGCCCCAATGAGCAGTTCTTC. Its protein is CASSIWGPNEQFF.